Sequencing of this TCR beta chain was carried out in a study of shared clonotypes between healthy human individuals. In germline, CDR1 is MDHEN, CDR2 SYDVKM. V lost 1 base, J lost 2 bases, and 2 bases lay in between. This CDR3 has 12 amino acids. Into CD45RA+ naive and CD45RA-negative memory subsets, the CD4+ cells were split. Sequencing used immunoSEQ multiplex PCR; TCRdb keeps in-frame clones, though not all of them. The sample shows 780,000 or so clones, roughly two thirds of them seen only once. Points on this clone: The same CDR3 is also encoded by other DNA sequences in this sample.

Material: memory CD4+ T cells sorted from blood. The subset was: CD45RA-negative fraction. This receptor was obtained from a woman aged 25 to 39 in good health. This sequence joins TRBV28 and TRBJ1-1; D not resolved. The CDR3 spells CASSLLNTEAFF. The CDR3 region has the DNA TGTGCCAGCAGTTTATTAAACACTGAAGCTTTCTTT.